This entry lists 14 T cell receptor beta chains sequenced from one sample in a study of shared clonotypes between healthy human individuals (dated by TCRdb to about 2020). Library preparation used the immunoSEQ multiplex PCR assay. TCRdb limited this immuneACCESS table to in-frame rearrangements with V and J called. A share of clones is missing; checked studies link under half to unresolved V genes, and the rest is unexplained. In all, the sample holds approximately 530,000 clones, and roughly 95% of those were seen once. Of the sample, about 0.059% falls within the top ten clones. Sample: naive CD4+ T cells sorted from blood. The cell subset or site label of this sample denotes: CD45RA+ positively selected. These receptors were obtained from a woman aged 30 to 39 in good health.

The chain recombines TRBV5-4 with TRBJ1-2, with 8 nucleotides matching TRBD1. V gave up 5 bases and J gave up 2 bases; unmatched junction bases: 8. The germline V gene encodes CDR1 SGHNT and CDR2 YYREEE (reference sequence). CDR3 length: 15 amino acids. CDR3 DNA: TGTGCCAGCAGATCACCAGGGGGCAAGAACTATGGCTACACCTTC. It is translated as CASRSPGGKNYGYTF.

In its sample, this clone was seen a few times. The CDR3 reads CASSPDGSGNTIYF. Here the CDR3 DNA reads TGCGCCAGCAGCCCGGACGGATCTGGAAACACCATATATTTT. The chain employs TRBV5-1 and TRBJ1-3; D remains unclear. This CDR3 comprises 14 residues. Trimming removed 4 bases from V and 1 base from J, with 9 bases in between. The germline gives CDR1 SGHRS, CDR2 YFSETQ.

CDR3 region: CASSEAGTSSYNEQFF. CDR3 nucleotide sequence: TGTGCCAGCAGTGAGGCAGGGACGAGCTCCTACAATGAGCAGTTCTTC. The chain carries TRBV6-4 and TRBJ2-1; D is possibly TRBD1 or TRBD2 (5 bases each). CDR3 length: 16 amino acids. V lost 3 bases and J 0 bases, leaving 12 bases between the germline ends. Germline assignment: CDR1 MRHNA and CDR2 SNTAGT.

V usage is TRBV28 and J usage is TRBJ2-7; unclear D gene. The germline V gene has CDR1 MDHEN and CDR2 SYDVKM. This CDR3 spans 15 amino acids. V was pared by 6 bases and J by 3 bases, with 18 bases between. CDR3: CASRLSGDTRYEQYF. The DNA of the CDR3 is TGTGCCAGCAGACTTAGTGGGGATACCCGCTACGAGCAGTACTTC.

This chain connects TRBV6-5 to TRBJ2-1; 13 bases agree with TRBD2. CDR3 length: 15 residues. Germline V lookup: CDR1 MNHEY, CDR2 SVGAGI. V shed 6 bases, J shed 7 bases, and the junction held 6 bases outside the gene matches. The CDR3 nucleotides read TGTGCCAGCAGACCCGGACTAGCGGGAGTGAATGAGCAGTTCTTC. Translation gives CASRPGLAGVNEQFF.

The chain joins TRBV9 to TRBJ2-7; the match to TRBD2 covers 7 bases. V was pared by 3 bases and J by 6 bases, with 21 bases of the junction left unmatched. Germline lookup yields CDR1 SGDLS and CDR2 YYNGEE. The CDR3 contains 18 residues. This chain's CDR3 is CASSEKTGTTLSPFEQYF. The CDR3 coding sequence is TGTGCCAGCAGCGAAAAGACCGGGACTACACTTTCCCCCTTCGAGCAGTACTTC.

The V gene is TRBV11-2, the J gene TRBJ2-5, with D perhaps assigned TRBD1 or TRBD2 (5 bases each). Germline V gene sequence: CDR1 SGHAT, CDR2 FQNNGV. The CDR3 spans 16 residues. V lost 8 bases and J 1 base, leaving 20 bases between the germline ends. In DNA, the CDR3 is TGTGCCAGCCGGGAAGGGGCGGGTCTGATCCAAGAGACCCAGTACTTC. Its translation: CASREGAGLIQETQYF. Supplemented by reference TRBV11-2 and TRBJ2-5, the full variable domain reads EAGVAQSPRYKIIEKRQSVAFWCNPISGHATLYWYQQILGQGPKLLIQFQNNGVVDDSQLPKDRFSAERLKGVDSTLKIQPAKLEDSAVYLCASREGAGLIQETQYFGPGTRLLVL.

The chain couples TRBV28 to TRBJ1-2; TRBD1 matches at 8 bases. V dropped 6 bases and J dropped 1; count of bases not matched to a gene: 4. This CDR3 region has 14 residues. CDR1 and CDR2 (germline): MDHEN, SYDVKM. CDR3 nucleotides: TGTGCCAGCAGCCAGGGGGCGCGTAACTATGGCTACACCTTC. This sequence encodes CASSQGARNYGYTF.

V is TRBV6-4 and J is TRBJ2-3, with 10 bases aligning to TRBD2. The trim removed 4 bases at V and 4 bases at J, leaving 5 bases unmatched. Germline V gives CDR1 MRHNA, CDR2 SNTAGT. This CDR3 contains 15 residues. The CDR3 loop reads CASSALAGDSDTQYF. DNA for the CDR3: TGTGCCAGCAGTGCCCTAGCGGGAGATTCAGATACGCAGTATTTT.

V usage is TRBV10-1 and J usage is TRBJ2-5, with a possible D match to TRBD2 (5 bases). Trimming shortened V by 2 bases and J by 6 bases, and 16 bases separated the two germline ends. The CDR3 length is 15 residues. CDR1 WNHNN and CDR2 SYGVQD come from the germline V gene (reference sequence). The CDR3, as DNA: TGCGCCAGCAGTGAGGGTACAGACAACGGGAAGACCCAGTACTTC. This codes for CASSEGTDNGKTQYF.

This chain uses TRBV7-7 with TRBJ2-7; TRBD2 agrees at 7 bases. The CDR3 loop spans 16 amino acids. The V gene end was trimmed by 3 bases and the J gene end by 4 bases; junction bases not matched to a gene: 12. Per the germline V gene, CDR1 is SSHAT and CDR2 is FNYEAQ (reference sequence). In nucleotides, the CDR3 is TGTGCCAGCAGCTTCGAGGACACCCGGGAGGTATACGAGCAGTACTTC. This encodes CASSFEDTREVYEQYF. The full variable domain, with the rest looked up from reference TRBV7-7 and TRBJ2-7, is GAGVSQSPRYKVTKRGQDVTLRCDPISSHATLYWYQQALGQGPEFLTYFNYEAQPDKSGLPSDRFSAERPEGSISTLTIQRTEQRDSAMYRCASSFEDTREVYEQYFGPGTRLTVT.

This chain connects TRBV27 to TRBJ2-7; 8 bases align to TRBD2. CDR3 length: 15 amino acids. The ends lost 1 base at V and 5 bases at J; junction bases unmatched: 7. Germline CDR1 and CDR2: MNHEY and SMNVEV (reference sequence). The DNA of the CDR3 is TGTGCCAGCAGTTTATTGGCTAGCGGGTTCAACGAGCAGTACTTC. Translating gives CASSLLASGFNEQYF.

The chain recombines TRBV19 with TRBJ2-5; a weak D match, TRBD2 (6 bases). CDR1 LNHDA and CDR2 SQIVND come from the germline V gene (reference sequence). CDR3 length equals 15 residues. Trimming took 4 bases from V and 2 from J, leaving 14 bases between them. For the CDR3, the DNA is TGTGCCAGTAGTAGGGACGGAGGGAATCAAGAGACCCAGTACTTC. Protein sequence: CASSRDGGNQETQYF.

CDR3 DNA sequence: TGTGCCAGCAGCGTCGACCCCGGGACTAGCCCTCCGGGGGAGCAGTACTTC. This gives the protein CASSVDPGTSPPGEQYF. The J gene is TRBJ2-7, the V gene TRBV9, with 9 positions matching TRBD2. Per the germline V gene, CDR1 is SGDLS and CDR2 is YYNGEE. With V trimmed by 2 bases and J by 7 bases, 16 bases remained unmatched. The CDR3 length is 17 residues. The full variable domain, with the rest looked up from reference TRBV9 and TRBJ2-7, is DSGVTQTPKHLITATGQRVTLRCSPRSGDLSVYWYQQSLDQGLQFLIQYYNGEERAKGNILERFSAQQFPDLHSELNLSSLELGDSALYFCASSVDPGTSPPGEQYFGPGTRLTVT.